The 32 T cell receptor beta chains presented below share a single source sample, sequenced in a study of cytomegalovirus exposure and HLA in healthy donors. This PCR relied on a set of 60 Vbeta primers and 13 Jbeta primers. Method: immunoSEQ multiplex PCR; TCRdb's copy keeps in-frame clones and lacks some. This table has 85,000 to 110,000 clones, around 82% appearing once. The sample was PBMCs. Receptor source: a woman aged 18 to 35 in good health and CMV-seropositive.

This chain joins TRBV19 and TRBJ2-7; D might be TRBD2 (5 bases). The CDR3 length is 12 residues. Germline CDR1 reads LNHDA; CDR2 reads SQIVND (reference sequence). V lost 11 bases and J 0 bases, leaving 11 bases between the germline ends. DNA for the CDR3: TGTGCCGGGATAGGGAGCTCCTACGAGCAGTACTTC. Its protein product is CAGIGSSYEQYF. The full variable domain, its missing parts supplied by reference TRBV19 and TRBJ2-7, is DGGITQSPKYLFRKEGQNVTLSCEQNLNHDAMYWYRQDPGQGLRLIYYSQIVNDFQKGDIAEGYSVSREKKESFPLTVTSAQKNPTAFYLCAGIGSSYEQYFGPGTRLTVT.

The J gene is TRBJ2-1, the V gene TRBV7-6; 7 positions agree with TRBD2. This CDR3 is 15 amino acids long. J lost 5 bases, V lost 2 bases, and 6 bases had no gene match. Germline assignment: CDR1 SGHVS and CDR2 FNYEAQ. CDR3 residues: CASSLIAGRDNEQFF. The CDR3 DNA sequence: TGTGCCAGCAGCTTAATAGCGGGCCGGGACAATGAGCAGTTCTTC.

This chain joins TRBV5-6 and TRBJ2-7, with D possibly being TRBD2 (6 bases). The V gene's germline CDR1 is SGHDT and CDR2 YYEEEE. V was clipped by 0 bases and J by 4 bases, with 17 bases between them. The CDR3 extends over 16 amino acids. The CDR3 here is CASSLVRGETPYEQYF. CDR3 nucleotide sequence: TGTGCCAGCAGCTTGGTGCGCGGGGAGACACCTTACGAGCAGTACTTC.

The CDR3 DNA reads as TGTGCCAGCAGCGGGACTAGCGGGAGGACCGAGCAGTACTTC. Amino acid sequence: CASSGTSGRTEQYF. The chain couples TRBV5-4 to TRBJ2-7, with 15 bases lining up with TRBD2. Germline trimming cut 4 bases from V and 6 bases from J; bases unmatched to any gene: 2. CDR1 and CDR2 from the germline V gene are SGHNT and YYREEE (reference sequence). The CDR3 has 14 amino acids.

As to this clone: In the same sample, other DNA sequences code for this CDR3. The chain employs TRBV6-6 and TRBJ2-7, with D unresolved. Germline V lookup: CDR1 MNHNY, CDR2 SVGAGI (reference sequence). The CDR3 loop spans 12 amino acids. Trimming left V 8 bases short and J 4 bases short, with 12 bases between. The CDR3 sequence is CASVGRSYEQYF. In DNA, the CDR3 is TGTGCCAGCGTGGGCAGATCTTACGAGCAGTACTTC.

This chain joins TRBV18 and TRBJ1-6; no clear D. The CDR3 spans 14 residues. The V gene lost 2 bases and the J gene lost 8 bases, with 10 bases spanning the gap. In germline, CDR1 is KGHSH, CDR2 LQKENI. Here the CDR3 DNA reads TGTGCCAGCTCACCATACAGATTTGATTCACCCCTCCACTTT. Translation: CASSPYRFDSPLHF.

This chain links TRBV7-9 with TRBJ2-7; TRBD2 matches at 7 bases. CDR3 length: 16 residues. V lost 5 bases and J lost 6; bases outside the gene matches: 16. CDR1 SEHNR and CDR2 FQNEAQ come from the germline V gene (reference sequence). CDR3 protein: CASSPPSGGRPSEQYF. DNA for the CDR3: TGTGCCAGCAGCCCCCCGAGTGGCGGGAGACCCTCCGAGCAGTACTTC.

Remarks on this clone: The identical CDR3 is also encoded by other nucleotide sequences in the sample. This chain joins TRBV10-3 and TRBJ1-3; D unclear. Trimming shortened V by 7 bases and J by 0 bases, and 10 bases separated the two germline ends. The germline CDR1 and CDR2 sequences are ENHRY and SYGVKD. CDR3 length: 14 amino acids. CDR3 in amino acids: CAIIGGLSGNTIYF. CDR3 DNA sequence: TGTGCCATCATAGGCGGGCTCTCTGGAAACACCATATATTTT.

This rearrangement joins TRBV19 to TRBJ2-3; D possibly corresponds to TRBD1 (6 bases). CDR1 LNHDA and CDR2 SQIVND come from the germline V gene (reference sequence). The V end lost 3 bases, the J end lost 4 bases, and 17 bases lay between the germline ends. The CDR3 is 16 residues long. The CDR3 loop reads CASSIYRPGDPDTQYF. CDR3 bases: TGTGCCAGTAGTATCTATAGGCCAGGGGATCCAGATACGCAGTATTTT.

This sequence joins TRBV30 and TRBJ1-1, with no clear D. Germline V gives CDR1 GTSNPN, CDR2 SVGIG (reference sequence). The CDR3 loop spans 14 amino acids. Trimming took off 3 bases at V and 1 base at J, with 12 bases between the two ends. CDR3 protein: CAWRLVGGNTEAFF. The CDR3 coding sequence is TGTGCCTGGAGATTAGTCGGCGGGAACACTGAAGCTTTCTTT.

This clone was observed a single time. The chain links TRBV9 to TRBJ2-1, with TRBD2 identical over 7 bases. CDR3 size: 14 residues. Trimming removed 3 bases from V and 3 bases from J; junction bases left unmatched: 3. Germline values: CDR1 SGDLS, CDR2 YYNGEE. The CDR3 DNA reads TGTGCCAGCAGCGAATTAGCGGGCTACAATGAGCAGTTCTTC. Its translation is CASSELAGYNEQFF.

This chain connects TRBV9 to TRBJ2-3, with a tentative D call TRBD2 (6 bases). CDR1 and CDR2 from the germline V gene are SGDLS and YYNGEE. CDR3 size: 17 residues. The ends were cut back, 0 bases at V and 0 bases at J, with 14 bases in the middle. The CDR3 reads CASSVASFGSSTDTQYF. The CDR3 nucleotides are TGTGCCAGCAGCGTAGCGAGTTTCGGGAGCAGCACAGATACGCAGTATTTT.

Comments on this clone: An end of the junction does not agree with germline; a read error may underlie this. This chain joins TRBV7-8 and TRBJ2-1, with 10 bases lining up with TRBD2. CDR3 size: 14 residues. Germline CDR1 reads SGHVS; CDR2 reads FQNEAQ. The CDR3 DNA reads TGTGCCAGCAGCTTACGAACTAGCGGGGTGAACAGGGTCTTC. The encoded protein is CASSLRTSGVNRVF.

This clone was found a few times. This chain joins TRBV27 and TRBJ2-7, with 10 bases lining up with TRBD2. V lost 3 bases to trimming and J lost 2 bases; unmatched junction nucleotides: 4. The germline CDR1 and CDR2 sequences are MNHEY and SMNVEV (reference sequence). This CDR3 has 15 residues. The chain's CDR3 is CASSFIAGGPYEQYF. In DNA, the CDR3 is TGTGCCAGCAGTTTCATAGCGGGAGGCCCCTACGAGCAGTACTTC.

The table lists this clone with a count of one. The CDR3 bases are TGTGCCAGCAGTTCCGCAGGCGGGGACTCCTCTTTCCAAGAGACCCAGTACTTC. As protein: CASSSAGGDSSFQETQYF. The chain recombines TRBV28 with TRBJ2-5; perhaps TRBD2 as D (6 bases). Per germline, CDR1 MDHEN and CDR2 SYDVKM. Trimming cost V 4 bases and J 1 base, with 22 bases left between them. This CDR3 spans 18 amino acids. The full variable domain, in which reference TRBV28 and TRBJ2-5 provide the parts outside the CDR3, is DVKVTQSSRYLVKRTGEKVFLECVQDMDHENMFWYRQDPGLGLRLIYFSYDVKMKEKGDIPEGYSVSREKKERFSLILESASTNQTSMYLCASSSAGGDSSFQETQYFGPGTRLLVL.

This CDR3 is CASTVGGGQVTGELFF. CDR3 nucleotide sequence: TGTGCCAGCACCGTGGGGGGAGGGCAAGTCACCGGGGAGCTGTTTTTT. The chain has TRBV5-6 and TRBJ2-2; 7 bases are a match to TRBD2. After removal of 6 bases from V and 4 bases from J, the junction contained 12 bases not matched to a gene. The length of the CDR3 is 16 residues. CDR1 is SGHDT, CDR2 YYEEEE, per germline. The full variable domain, rest sourced from reference TRBV5-6 and TRBJ2-2, is DAGVTQSPTHLIKTRGQQVTLRCSPKSGHDTVSWYQQALGQGPQFIFQYYEEEERQRGNFPDRFSGHQFPNYSSELNVNALLLGDSALYLCASTVGGGQVTGELFFGEGSRLTVL.

A single count supports this clone. The chain employs TRBV7-3 and TRBJ2-5; possible D gene TRBD2, 6 bases. Germline-derived CDR1 and CDR2 are SGHTA and FQGTGA. V shed 4 bases and J shed 2 bases, with 11 bases lying between them. The CDR3 spans 14 residues. In DNA, the CDR3 is TGTGCCAGCAGCTCCCGACGGGAGCAAGAGACCCAGTACTTC. It encodes CASSSRREQETQYF. Variable domain in full (rest from reference TRBV7-3 and TRBJ2-5): GAGVSQTPSNKVTEKGKYVELRCDPISGHTALYWYRQSLGQGPEFLIYFQGTGAADDSGLPNDRFFAVRPEGSVSTLKIQRTERGDSAVYLCASSSRREQETQYFGPGTRLLVL.

The chain carries TRBV2 and TRBJ2-2; TRBD1 aligns across 7 bases. This CDR3 contains 16 residues. Losses at the gene ends were 6 bases for V and 3 bases for J; bases not matched to a gene: 10. Germline V lookup: CDR1 SNHLY, CDR2 FYNNEI. For the CDR3, the DNA is TGTGCCAGCAGGGCTCCGGGACAGCTATACACCGGGGAGCTGTTTTTT. Translating it yields CASRAPGQLYTGELFF.

This clone was detected only once. This chain's CDR3 is CASSFSGKLVGPNSYNEQFF. CDR3 DNA: TGTGCCAGCAGCTTTTCAGGGAAGTTGGTGGGGCCGAACTCCTACAATGAGCAGTTCTTC. The chain links TRBV7-8 to TRBJ2-1, with a possible D match to TRBD1 (5 bases). Germline V CDR1 and CDR2: SGHVS, FQNEAQ. V lost 3 bases, J lost 0 bases, and 24 bases lay in between. The CDR3 has 20 amino acids. The full variable domain, rest sourced from reference TRBV7-8 and TRBJ2-1, is GAGVSQSPRYKVAKRGQDVALRCDPISGHVSLFWYQQALGQGPEFLTYFQNEAQLDKSGLPSDRFFAERPEGSVSTLKIQRTQQEDSAVYLCASSFSGKLVGPNSYNEQFFGPGTRLTVL.

V is TRBV27 and J is TRBJ2-3; D possibly corresponds to TRBD1 (5 bases). CDR1 is MNHEY and CDR2 is SMNVEV in the germline V gene (reference sequence). CDR3 length: 14 amino acids. Trimming removed 3 bases from V and 3 bases from J, with 10 bases in between. In DNA form, the CDR3 reads TGTGCCAGCAGTTTGAACAGGATAACAGATACGCAGTATTTT. Translating it yields CASSLNRITDTQYF.

V gene TRBV11-2 combines with J gene TRBJ2-5; 10 bases match TRBD1. Trimming cost V 4 bases and J 5 bases; bases outside gene matches: 7. The CDR3 is 15 residues long. Germline CDR1 and CDR2: SGHAT and FQNNGV. CDR3 amino acids: CASSSTRQGAETQYF. For the CDR3, the DNA is TGTGCCAGCAGCTCCACCCGACAGGGGGCCGAGACCCAGTACTTC.

This clone was seen once. The chain employs TRBV7-9 and TRBJ2-7, with 7 nucleotides matching TRBD2. Germline CDR1 is SEHNR and CDR2 is FQNEAQ (reference sequence). The CDR3 covers 16 residues. V lost 5 bases, J lost 3 bases, and 13 bases stayed unmatched. The CDR3 nucleotides are TGTGCCAGCAGCACGCCTACTAGCGATCAAATCTACGAGCAGTACTTC. It encodes CASSTPTSDQIYEQYF.

J is TRBJ1-2 and V is TRBV5-6; 7 positions agree with TRBD1. The CDR3 totals 13 residues. CDR1 is SGHDT, CDR2 YYEEEE, per germline. J lost 2 bases, V lost 6 bases, and 4 bases had no gene match. The CDR3 DNA follows: TGTGCCAGCAACCAACAGGGGAACTATGGCTACACCTTC. This sequence encodes CASNQQGNYGYTF.

The chain carries TRBV7-3 and TRBJ1-1; D gene ambiguous. This CDR3 is built from 13 residues. V lost 5 bases and J 4 bases, leaving 11 bases between the germline ends. The germline gives CDR1 SGHTA, CDR2 FQGTGA. The CDR3 DNA reads as TGTGCCAGCAGCCCCACTCGGGGCACTGAAGCTTTCTTT. It is translated as CASSPTRGTEAFF. The whole variable domain, filled in from reference TRBV7-3 and TRBJ1-1, reads GAGVSQTPSNKVTEKGKYVELRCDPISGHTALYWYRQSLGQGPEFLIYFQGTGAADDSGLPNDRFFAVRPEGSVSTLKIQRTERGDSAVYLCASSPTRGTEAFFGQGTRLTVV.

The chain has TRBV11-1 and TRBJ2-2; D is ambiguous. Germline CDR1 and CDR2: SGHAT and FQDESV (reference sequence). Trimming took off 5 bases at V and 0 bases at J, with 7 bases between the two ends. This CDR3 has 14 amino acids. This CDR3 is CASSHQANTGELFF. The DNA for the CDR3 is TGTGCCAGCAGCCACCAGGCGAACACCGGGGAGCTGTTTTTT.

The gene calls are TRBV5-1 and TRBJ2-3; TRBD2 aligns across 9 bases. Trimming removed 6 bases from V and 1 base from J; junction bases left unmatched: 3. The germline CDR1 and CDR2 sequences are SGHRS and YFSETQ. This CDR3 has 14 amino acids. The CDR3 bases are TGCGCCAGCACCTCTAGCGGGGGCACAGATACGCAGTATTTT. Its protein is CASTSSGGTDTQYF.

The J gene is TRBJ2-7, the V gene TRBV9; weak D call: TRBD1 (6 bases). V lost 5 bases to trimming and J lost 1 base, with 10 bases between them. Germline V gene lookup returns CDR1 SGDLS and CDR2 YYNGEE. CDR3 length equals 13 residues. CDR3 residues: CASSGQRSYEQYF. The CDR3, as DNA: TGTGCCAGCAGTGGACAGCGTTCCTACGAGCAGTACTTC.

The chain is built from TRBV9 and TRBJ2-7, with D perhaps TRBD2 (5 bases). CDR1 is SGDLS, CDR2 YYNGEE, per germline. V shed 4 bases and J shed 3 bases, with 17 bases lying between them. This CDR3 is built from 15 residues. CDR3: CASSLSSAVVYEQYF. DNA of the CDR3: TGTGCCAGCAGCCTAAGTAGCGCAGTCGTCTACGAGCAGTACTTC.

The chain is built from TRBV6-6 and TRBJ2-7; 9 nucleotides match TRBD1. CDR1 MNHNY and CDR2 SVGAGI come from the germline V gene (reference sequence). The CDR3 totals 16 residues. With V trimmed by 5 bases and J by 3 bases, 11 bases remained unmatched. The CDR3 loop is CASSHGQGISGYEQYF. As DNA, the CDR3 is TGTGCCAGCAGTCATGGACAGGGGATAAGCGGCTACGAGCAGTACTTC.

The chain joins TRBV5-1 to TRBJ2-1; D is possibly TRBD2 (7 bases). V shed 3 bases and J shed 5 bases, with 15 bases lying between them. CDR1 is SGHRS and CDR2 is YFSETQ in the germline V gene. The CDR3 has 15 residues. The CDR3 reads CASSSKGGADNEQFF. CDR3 bases: TGCGCCAGCAGCTCCAAAGGGGGGGCGGACAATGAGCAGTTCTTC.

J is TRBJ1-2 and V is TRBV27; D not resolved. The V and J ends lost 3 bases and 4 bases respectively, with 12 bases between them. Looked up from germline, CDR1 is MNHEY and CDR2 is SMNVEV (reference sequence). The CDR3 runs 14 residues. As DNA, the CDR3 is TGTGCCAGCAGTTTGAACAGACGGGGCTATGGCTACACCTTC. It specifies CASSLNRRGYGYTF.

This rearrangement joins TRBV5-1 to TRBJ1-1, with 8 positions matching TRBD1. The CDR3 extends over 14 amino acids. The germline V gene has CDR1 SGHRS and CDR2 YFSETQ. V lost 4 bases to trimming and J lost 1 base; unmatched junction nucleotides: 3. The DNA of the CDR3 is TGCGCCAGCAGCAATGGGACAGGGAACACTGAAGCTTTCTTT. It encodes CASSNGTGNTEAFF.